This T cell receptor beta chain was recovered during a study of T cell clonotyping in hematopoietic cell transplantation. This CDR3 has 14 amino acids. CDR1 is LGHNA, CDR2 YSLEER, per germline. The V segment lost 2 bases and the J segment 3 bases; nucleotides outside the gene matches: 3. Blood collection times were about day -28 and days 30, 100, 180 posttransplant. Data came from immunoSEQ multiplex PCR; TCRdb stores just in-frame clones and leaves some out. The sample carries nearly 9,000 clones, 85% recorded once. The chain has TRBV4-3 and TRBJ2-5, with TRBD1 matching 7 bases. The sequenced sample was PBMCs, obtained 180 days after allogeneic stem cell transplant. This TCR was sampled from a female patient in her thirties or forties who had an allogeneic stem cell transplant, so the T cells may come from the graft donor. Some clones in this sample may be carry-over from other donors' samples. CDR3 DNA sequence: TGCGCCAGCAGCCAAAATACAGGGGAAGAGACCCAGTACTTC. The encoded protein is CASSQNTGEETQYF.